This entry features one TCR beta chain sequence. Trimming removed 5 bases from V and 12 bases from J, with 16 bases in between. Germline-derived CDR1 and CDR2 are DFQATT and SNEGSKA (reference sequence). The CDR3 spans 11 residues. The data were obtained in a study of control samples from healthy donors and cancer patients. Sequenced by immunoSEQ multiplex PCR; TCRdb stores in-frame clones only, minus some. Of over 20,000 clones listed, approximately 85% are singletons. The receptor comes from a man aged 60 to 75 with colorectal cancer. Sample: PBMCs. This rearrangement joins TRBV20-1 to TRBJ1-1; perhaps TRBD1 as D (5 bases). As DNA, the CDR3 is TGCAGTGCTTTTTCCGGGACCAGAACTTTCTTT. As protein: CSAFSGTRTFF.